This paragraph covers one TCR beta chain sequence. This CDR3 has 12 amino acids. Germline CDR1 and CDR2: SQVTM and ANQGSEA. V lost 4 bases to trimming and J lost 8 bases, with 12 bases between them. The sample originates from a study of shared clonotypes between healthy human individuals. On the study more broadly: A few men and a couple of women, aged 18 to 49, were donors.

The assay ran at deep level. Authors' analysis steps: Because ImmunoSEQ provided only junction sequences with no quality scores, the filtering differed. Method: immunoSEQ multiplex PCR; TCRdb's copy keeps in-frame clones and lacks some. V and J calls and clone size are as listed in that table; D and trimming were resolved from the DNA. Here the sample spans about 92,000 clones, around 47% being singletons. This chain uses TRBV29-1 with TRBJ2-4, with TRBD1 as a possible D gene (7 bases). This TCR derives from a middle-aged woman in good health. Some clones in this sample may be carry-over from other donors' samples. The specimen sequenced was PBMCs. CDR3 in DNA: TGCAGCGTTGGACAGGGCGGGGACATTCAGTACTTC. This codes for CSVGQGGDIQYF.